These T cell receptor beta chains were read from a single sample in a study of CXCR3-negative and CXCR3-positive naive CD8 T cells. TCRdb reprocessed the 5' RACE reads; each CDR3 protein has one entry and no DNA is given. The sample has 6,200 or so distinct CDR3 sequences. The sequencing sample was made of naive CXCR3+ CD8+ T cells from blood. The receptor set was obtained from a human donor in good health. Some clones in this sample may be carry-over from other donors' samples. Each CDR3 is given with its conserved first and last residue. Each record gives: clone size, V gene, J gene, CDR3 protein. Clone size is stated in some rows and not others, as once, few, many or a class when expanded.

clone_size: -; v_call: TRBV7-2; j_call: TRBJ1-1; cdr3_aa: CASSLGVGTEAFF
clone_size: medium-sized; v_call: TRBV7-9; j_call: TRBJ1-5; cdr3_aa: CASSLVAGGNQPQHF
clone_size: -; v_call: TRBV23-1; j_call: TRBJ2-7; cdr3_aa: CASSQSAFDGQVNNEQYF
clone_size: -; v_call: TRBV9; j_call: TRBJ1-5; cdr3_aa: CASSAYDRENQPQHF
clone_size: -; v_call: TRBV5-1; j_call: TRBJ2-7; cdr3_aa: CASSLEGFKQYF
clone_size: medium-sized; v_call: TRBV5-1; j_call: TRBJ1-5; cdr3_aa: CASSLNGGSNQPQHF
clone_size: -; v_call: TRBV29-1; j_call: TRBJ2-7; cdr3_aa: CSAGGTASSYEQYF
clone_size: -; v_call: TRBV6-5; j_call: TRBJ2-1; cdr3_aa: CASSEGLGIDEQFF
clone_size: -; v_call: TRBV29-1; j_call: TRBJ2-1; cdr3_aa: CSVEDRYNEQFF
clone_size: medium-sized; v_call: TRBV12-3/TRBV12-4; j_call: TRBJ2-2; cdr3_aa: CASSPLAGVVSNTGELFF
clone_size: medium-sized; v_call: TRBV28; j_call: TRBJ2-2; cdr3_aa: CASSLNRDSHTGELFF
clone_size: medium-sized; v_call: TRBV29-1; j_call: TRBJ2-4; cdr3_aa: CSVEDGAGSKNIQYF
clone_size: medium-sized; v_call: TRBV7-9; j_call: TRBJ1-1; cdr3_aa: CASSLPRGGLNTEAFF
clone_size: -; v_call: TRBV27; j_call: TRBJ1-4; cdr3_aa: CASTGNGEKLFF
clone_size: medium-sized; v_call: TRBV20-1; j_call: TRBJ2-6; cdr3_aa: CSASPMGDYAERANVLTF
clone_size: -; v_call: TRBV12-3/TRBV12-4; j_call: TRBJ2-5; cdr3_aa: CASSRPLETQYF
clone_size: medium-sized; v_call: TRBV29-1; j_call: TRBJ2-7; cdr3_aa: CSATGVHSYEQYF
clone_size: medium-sized; v_call: TRBV29-1; j_call: TRBJ2-3; cdr3_aa: CSLRPGGPTDTQYF
clone_size: medium-sized; v_call: TRBV11-2; j_call: TRBJ2-7; cdr3_aa: CASSPSPLQLAPGNEQYF
clone_size: -; v_call: TRBV10-2; j_call: TRBJ2-3; cdr3_aa: CASSESLAGGEDTQYF
clone_size: -; v_call: TRBV5-1; j_call: TRBJ2-7; cdr3_aa: CASSLTPGTAYEQYF
clone_size: medium-sized; v_call: TRBV29-1; j_call: TRBJ1-4; cdr3_aa: CSVVETGNEKLFF
clone_size: medium-sized; v_call: TRBV20-1; j_call: TRBJ2-3; cdr3_aa: CSARPTTYTDTQYF
clone_size: -; v_call: TRBV29-1; j_call: TRBJ2-3; cdr3_aa: CSIDRGQLGDTQYF
clone_size: medium-sized; v_call: TRBV5-6; j_call: TRBJ2-1; cdr3_aa: CASSSGLAGPYNEQFF
clone_size: -; v_call: TRBV20-1; j_call: TRBJ2-7; cdr3_aa: CSATHRGSYEQYF
clone_size: medium-sized; v_call: TRBV29-1; j_call: TRBJ2-7; cdr3_aa: CSGLESYEQYF
clone_size: -; v_call: TRBV9; j_call: TRBJ1-2; cdr3_aa: CASSVDGGLGYGYTF
clone_size: -; v_call: TRBV4-3; j_call: TRBJ2-3; cdr3_aa: CASRQELAGGRTDTQYF
clone_size: -; v_call: TRBV4-3; j_call: TRBJ2-1; cdr3_aa: CASSRFLSSNEQFF
clone_size: -; v_call: TRBV28; j_call: TRBJ1-5; cdr3_aa: CASSLYSTGGNQPQHF
clone_size: -; v_call: TRBV19; j_call: TRBJ2-1; cdr3_aa: CASSGAGGENEQFF
clone_size: medium-sized; v_call: TRBV29-1; j_call: TRBJ2-2; cdr3_aa: CSVEKRREGQDGELFF
clone_size: medium-sized; v_call: TRBV7-2; j_call: TRBJ2-7; cdr3_aa: CASSWGQHLLGEQYF
clone_size: -; v_call: TRBV19; j_call: TRBJ2-7; cdr3_aa: CASSASMQGTYEQYF
clone_size: -; v_call: TRBV21-1; j_call: TRBJ2-7; cdr3_aa: CASSKEFHVRGQSIFDEQYF
clone_size: -; v_call: TRBV18; j_call: TRBJ2-2; cdr3_aa: CASSPEGAGDRSGELFF
clone_size: -; v_call: TRBV13; j_call: TRBJ2-1; cdr3_aa: CASSAGGQANEQFF
clone_size: medium-sized; v_call: TRBV29-1; j_call: TRBJ2-7; cdr3_aa: CSVEYVSGQNSYEQYF
clone_size: -; v_call: TRBV4-3; j_call: TRBJ2-1; cdr3_aa: CASSLEDRRDEQFF
clone_size: -; v_call: TRBV20-1; j_call: TRBJ2-7; cdr3_aa: CSASRTRDTFYEQYF
clone_size: -; v_call: TRBV4-2; j_call: TRBJ2-1; cdr3_aa: CASSPSLGLTYNEQFF